This paragraph reports one TCR beta chain. This clonotype was seen only once. The antigen it binds to is not known. No base quality information exists; no much larger clone differs at one position. A lone read gives weak evidence. These data belong to a study of T cell repertoires in cytomegalovirus infection (dated by TCRdb to about 2019). Background for the entire study: Because public TCR beta signatures pointed to carriage of CMV infection together with the matching HLA type, the HLA type of each donor mattered for the analysis. Results the study describes overall, beyond this receptor: Carriers of CMV infection plus the relevant HLA type were discriminated by the cumulative frequency of public TCR beta family members in the study cohort and in an independent roughly 350-donor cohort. The ex vivo response was dominated by HLA-C-restricted CMV-specific TCR beta clonotypes, which also provided the single most frequent clonotype in two of eight donors.

Sequencing instrument: Illumina HiSeq 1500. The raw public data were reprocessed by TCRdb itself: fastp quality trimming at Q25, MiXCR clonotype calling, in-frame beta chains only. For every CDR3 protein sequence, its rows merge into one entry that carries the most common genes and DNA. This sample lists some 400,000 distinct CDR3 sequences; 15% to 20% were detected once. The top ten clonotypes cover around 10% of the sample. The TCR comes from a human donor in good health (CMV status not recorded). Some clones in this sample may be carry-over from other donors' samples. The sequenced sample was PBMCs.

The CDR3 region: CASSARTVNTQYF. The sequenced DNA is TGTGCCAGCAGCGCGCGGACAGTGAATACGCAGTATTTT. This sequence uses TRBV7-2 and TRBJ2-3; TRBD1 is possibly the D segment (6 matching bases). Trimming at the junction amounts to 5 bases on V and 7 bases on J, and the germline ends lie 13 bases apart. The germline V gene sets CDR1 to SGHTA and CDR2 to FQGNSA. Its CDR3 holds 13 amino acids, cysteine through phenylalanine. Left in the record is the CDR3 DNA by itself, 39 bases read in frame from the first base.